The TCR beta chain described here comes from a study of glioma-infiltrating T cells after dendritic cell vaccination. On the study more broadly: Dendritic cell vaccine was injected intradermally three times, biweekly.

As for time point: after dendritic cell vaccination, including at tumor progression/relapse. No glioblastoma patient carried an isocitrate dehydrogenase mutation. TCRdb's copy holds only in-frame clones and misses some; the assay was immunoSEQ multiplex PCR. The sample carries over 75,000 clones, more than 80% recorded once. This specimen was blood, taken after dendritic cell vaccination. The clonotype was recovered from a human donor with glioblastoma.

The CDR3 DNA reads TGTGCCAGCAGCTTGGGGGGGCTCAATACGCAGTATTTT. Its protein product is CASSLGGLNTQYF. The chain uses TRBV5-6 and TRBJ2-3; D perhaps matches TRBD1 (6 bases). With 0 bases removed from V and 7 bases from J, the gap between germline ends came to 9 bases. Looked up from germline, CDR1 is SGHDT and CDR2 is YYEEEE. There are 13 residues in the CDR3.